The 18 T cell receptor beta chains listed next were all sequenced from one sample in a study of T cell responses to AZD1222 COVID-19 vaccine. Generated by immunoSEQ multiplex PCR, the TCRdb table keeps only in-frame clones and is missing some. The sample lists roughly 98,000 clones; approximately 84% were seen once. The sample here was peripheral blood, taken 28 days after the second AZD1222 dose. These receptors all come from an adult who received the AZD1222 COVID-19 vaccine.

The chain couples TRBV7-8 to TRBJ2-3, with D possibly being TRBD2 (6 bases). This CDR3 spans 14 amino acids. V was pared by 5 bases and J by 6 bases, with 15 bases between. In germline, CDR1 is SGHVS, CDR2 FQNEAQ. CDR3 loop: CASSLGSGSDTQYF. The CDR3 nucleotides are TGTGCCAGCAGCCTCGGGTCCGGGAGCGATACGCAGTATTTT.

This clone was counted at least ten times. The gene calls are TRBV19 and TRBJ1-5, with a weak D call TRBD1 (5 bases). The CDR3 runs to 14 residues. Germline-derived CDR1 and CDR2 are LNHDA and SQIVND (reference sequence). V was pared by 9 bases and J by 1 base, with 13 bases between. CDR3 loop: CASSWTPSNQPQHF. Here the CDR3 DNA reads TGTGCCAGCAGTTGGACACCGAGCAATCAGCCCCAGCATTTT. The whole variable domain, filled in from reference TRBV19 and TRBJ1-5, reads DGGITQSPKYLFRKEGQNVTLSCEQNLNHDAMYWYRQDPGQGLRLIYYSQIVNDFQKGDIAEGYSVSREKKESFPLTVTSAQKNPTAFYLCASSWTPSNQPQHFGDGTRLSIL.

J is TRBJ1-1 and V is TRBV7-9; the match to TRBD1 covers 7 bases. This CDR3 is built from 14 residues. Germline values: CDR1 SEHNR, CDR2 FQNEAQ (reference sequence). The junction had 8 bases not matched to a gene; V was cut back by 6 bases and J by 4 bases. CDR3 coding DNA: TGTGCCAGCAGACACAACAGGGGTCCCACTGAAGCTTTCTTT. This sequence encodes CASRHNRGPTEAFF. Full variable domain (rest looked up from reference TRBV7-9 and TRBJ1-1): DTGVSQNPRHKITKRGQNVTFRCDPISEHNRLYWYRQTLGQGPEFLTYFQNEAQLEKSRLLSDRFSAERPKGSFSTLEIQRTEQGDSAMYLCASRHNRGPTEAFFGQGTRLTVV.

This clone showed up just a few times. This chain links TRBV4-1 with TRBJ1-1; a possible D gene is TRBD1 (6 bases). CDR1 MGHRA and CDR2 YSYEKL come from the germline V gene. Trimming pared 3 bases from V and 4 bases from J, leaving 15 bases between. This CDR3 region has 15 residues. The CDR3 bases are TGCGCCAGCAGCCACCCGGACAGACTTTCCACTGAAGCTTTCTTT. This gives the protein CASSHPDRLSTEAFF.

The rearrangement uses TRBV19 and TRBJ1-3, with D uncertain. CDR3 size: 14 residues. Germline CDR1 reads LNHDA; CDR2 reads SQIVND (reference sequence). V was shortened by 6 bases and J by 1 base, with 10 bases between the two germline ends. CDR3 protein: CASSNTGSGNTIYF. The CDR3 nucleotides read TGTGCCAGTAGCAACACGGGTTCTGGAAACACCATATATTTT.

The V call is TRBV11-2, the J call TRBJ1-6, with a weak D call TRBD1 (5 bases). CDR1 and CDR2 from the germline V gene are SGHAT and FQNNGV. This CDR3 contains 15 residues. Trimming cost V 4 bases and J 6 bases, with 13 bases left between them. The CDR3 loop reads CASSWGGESNSPLHF. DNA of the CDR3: TGTGCCAGCAGCTGGGGCGGGGAGTCTAATTCACCCCTCCACTTT.

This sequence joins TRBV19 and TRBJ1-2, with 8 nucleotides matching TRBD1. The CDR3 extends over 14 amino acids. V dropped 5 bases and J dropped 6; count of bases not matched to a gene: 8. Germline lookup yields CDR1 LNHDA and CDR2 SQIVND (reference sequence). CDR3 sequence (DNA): TGTGCCAGTAGTGTCGGACAGGGCTGGGATGGCTACACCTTC. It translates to CASSVGQGWDGYTF.

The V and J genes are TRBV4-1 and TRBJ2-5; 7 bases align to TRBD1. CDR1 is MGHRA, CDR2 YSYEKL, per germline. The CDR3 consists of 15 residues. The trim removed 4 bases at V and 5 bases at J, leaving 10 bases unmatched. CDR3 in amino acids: CASSPKGQPEETQYF. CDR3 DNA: TGCGCCAGCAGCCCCAAGGGACAGCCAGAGGAGACCCAGTACTTC.

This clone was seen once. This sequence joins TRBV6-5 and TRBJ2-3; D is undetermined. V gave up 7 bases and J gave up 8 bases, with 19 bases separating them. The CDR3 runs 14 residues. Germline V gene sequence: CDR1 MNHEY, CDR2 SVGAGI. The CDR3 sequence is CASTRSNLLGTQYF. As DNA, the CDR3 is TGTGCCAGCACCCGGAGTAATCTTCTGGGTACGCAGTATTTT.

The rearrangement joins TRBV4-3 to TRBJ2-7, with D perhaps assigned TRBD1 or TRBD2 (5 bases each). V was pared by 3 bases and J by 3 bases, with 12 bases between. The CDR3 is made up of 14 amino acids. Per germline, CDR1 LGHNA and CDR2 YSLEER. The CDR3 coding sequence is TGCGCCAGCAGCCACAATCAGGGACGCTACGAGCAGTACTTC. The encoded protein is CASSHNQGRYEQYF.

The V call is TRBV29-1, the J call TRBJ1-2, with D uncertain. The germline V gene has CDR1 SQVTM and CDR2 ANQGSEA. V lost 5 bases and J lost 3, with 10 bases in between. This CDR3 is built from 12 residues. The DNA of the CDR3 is TGCAGCGTTAGTGACGGGGACTATGGCTACACCTTC. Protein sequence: CSVSDGDYGYTF.

The CDR3 nucleotides read TGTGCCAGCAGCGCGGGGACAGGACGTAATGAAAAACTGTTTTTT. Translated: CASSAGTGRNEKLFF. The V call is TRBV11-2, the J call TRBJ1-4; 8 bases map to TRBD1. The CDR3 has 15 amino acids. The junction had 6 bases not matched to a gene; V was cut back by 5 bases and J by 4 bases. CDR1 is SGHAT and CDR2 is FQNNGV in the germline V gene.

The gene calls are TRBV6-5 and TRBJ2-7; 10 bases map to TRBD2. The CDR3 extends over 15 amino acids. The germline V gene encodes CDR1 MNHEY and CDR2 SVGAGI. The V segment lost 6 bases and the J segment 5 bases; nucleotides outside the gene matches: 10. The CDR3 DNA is TGTGCCAGCAGGGCCCTCTCTAGCGGGGGACACGAGCAGTACTTC. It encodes CASRALSSGGHEQYF.

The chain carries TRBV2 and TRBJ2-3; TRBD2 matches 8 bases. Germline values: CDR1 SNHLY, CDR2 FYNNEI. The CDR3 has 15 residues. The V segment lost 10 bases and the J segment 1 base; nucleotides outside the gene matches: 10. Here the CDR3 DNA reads TGTGCCACCCCCGGACTAGCACCTGGCACAGATACGCAGTATTTT. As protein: CATPGLAPGTDTQYF.

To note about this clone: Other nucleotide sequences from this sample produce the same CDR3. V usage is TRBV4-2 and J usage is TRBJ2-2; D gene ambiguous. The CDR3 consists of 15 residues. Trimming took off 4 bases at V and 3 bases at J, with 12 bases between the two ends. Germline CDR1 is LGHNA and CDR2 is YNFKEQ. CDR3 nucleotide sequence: TGTGCCAGCAGCCCGGCCAGTTCGGACACCGGGGAGCTGTTTTTT. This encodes CASSPASSDTGELFF.

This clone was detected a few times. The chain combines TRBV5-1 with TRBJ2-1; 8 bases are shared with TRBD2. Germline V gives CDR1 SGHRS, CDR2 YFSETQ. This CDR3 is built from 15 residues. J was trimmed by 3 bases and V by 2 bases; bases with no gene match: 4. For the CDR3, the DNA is TGCGCCAGCAGCTTTAGCGGGGAAGACTACAATGAGCAGTTCTTC. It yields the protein CASSFSGEDYNEQFF.

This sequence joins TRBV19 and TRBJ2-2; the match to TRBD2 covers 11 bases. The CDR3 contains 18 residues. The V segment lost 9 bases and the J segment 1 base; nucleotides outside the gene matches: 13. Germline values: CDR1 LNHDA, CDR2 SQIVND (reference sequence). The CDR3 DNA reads TGTGCCAGCCGAGAATCAAGGACTAGCGGGTTGAACACCGGGGAGCTGTTTTTT. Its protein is CASRESRTSGLNTGELFF.

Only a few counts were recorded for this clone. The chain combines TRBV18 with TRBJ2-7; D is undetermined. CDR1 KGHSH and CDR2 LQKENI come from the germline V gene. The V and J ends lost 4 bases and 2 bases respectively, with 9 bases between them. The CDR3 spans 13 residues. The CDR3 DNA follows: TGTGCCAGCTCACTAGCACAGACCTACGAGCAGTACTTC. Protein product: CASSLAQTYEQYF. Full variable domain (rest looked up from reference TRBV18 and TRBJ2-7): NAGVMQNPRHLVRRRGQEARLRCSPMKGHSHVYWYRQLPEEGLKFMVYLQKENIIDESGMPKERFSAEFPKEGPSILRIQQVVRGDSAAYFCASSLAQTYEQYFGPGTRLTVT.